The 30 T cell receptor beta chains below were found in one sample sequenced in a study of T cells after yellow fever vaccination. TCRdb re-called the 5' RACE reads with MiXCR, one entry per CDR3 protein. The repertoire includes under 150,000 distinct CDR3 sequences, less than 9.5% of them detected once, and less than 0.85% sits in the top ten. Source: CD4+ T cells sorted from PBMCs, taken 5 days after the yellow fever booster vaccination. These receptors all come from a young man who received the YFV17D yellow fever vaccine.

This clonotype was seen repeatedly, ten times or more. The chain recombines TRBV6-5 with TRBJ2-5; 10 bases match TRBD2. With V trimmed by 1 base and J by 5 bases, 10 bases remained unmatched. Germline assignment: CDR1 MNHEY and CDR2 SVGAGI. The CDR3 runs to 17 residues. The CDR3 DNA sequence: TGTGCCAGCAGTTACTTAGGTAGCGGGAGGTCGTCCGAGACCCAGTACTTC. This codes for CASSYLGSGRSSETQYF.

This clonotype occurred a few times. The J gene is TRBJ1-6, the V gene TRBV7-9; perhaps TRBD1 as D (6 bases). This CDR3 region has 14 residues. CDR1 and CDR2 from the germline V gene are SEHNR and FQNEAQ (reference sequence). V was shortened by 5 bases and J by 10 bases, with 15 bases between the two germline ends. DNA for the CDR3: TGTGCCAGCAGCCTCGAGGGAGGGGGGTCACCCCTCCACTTT. Translating gives CASSLEGGGSPLHF.

This clonotype was seen repeatedly, ten times or more. The V and J genes are TRBV12-3 or TRBV12-4 and TRBJ2-1, with 7 bases lining up with TRBD2. Losses at the gene ends were 1 base for V and 7 bases for J; bases not matched to a gene: 4. The CDR3 covers 14 residues. The CDR3 reads CASSLGTSVNEQFF. Here the CDR3 DNA reads TGTGCCAGCAGTTTAGGAACTAGCGTGAATGAGCAGTTCTTC.

This clonotype has just a few counts. A junction end diverges from the germline sequence, so it may reflect a read error. The CDR3 region is CCASPSGRINSYNEQFF. The CDR3 coding sequence is TGCTGTGCTAGCCCTAGCGGGAGGATTAACTCCTACAATGAGCAGTTCTTC. The rearrangement uses TRBV20-1 and TRBJ2-1; 11 nucleotides align to TRBD2. This CDR3 has 17 residues. Per the germline V gene, CDR1 is DFQATT and CDR2 is SNEGSKA (reference sequence).

With respect to this clonotype: A much larger clone lies a single base off, so this may be a read error. The chain couples TRBV20-1 to TRBJ2-7; TRBD2 might be the D (5 bases). The V gene's germline CDR1 is DFQATT and CDR2 SNEGSKA (reference sequence). This CDR3 is built from 16 residues. CDR3 coding DNA: TGCTGTGCTAGAGCCCCGCCTAGCTCCCAATCCTACGAGCAGTACTTC. Translation: CCARAPPSSQSYEQYF.

This clonotype appeared many times. Germline and junction disagree at one end, which may indicate a read error. V gene TRBV7-7 combines with J gene TRBJ2-1, with D possibly being TRBD1 (6 bases). In germline, CDR1 is SSHAT, CDR2 FNYEAQ (reference sequence). This CDR3 contains 15 residues. CDR3 protein: CASSFGRGRNDEQFF. DNA for the CDR3: TGTGCTAGCAGCTTCGGCAGGGGTAGAAACGATGAGCAGTTCTTC.

Comment on this clonotype: Given a much more abundant clone one base away, this may be a read error. V is TRBV6-5 and J is TRBJ1-6; the D is unclear. Germline values: CDR1 MNHEY, CDR2 SVGAGI. V dropped 0 bases and J dropped 8 bases, with 11 bases sitting between them. The CDR3 is 15 amino acids. CDR3 region: CASSYSLRLYSPLHF. The CDR3 coding sequence is TGTGCCAGCAGTTACTCCCTCCGGCTATATTCACCCCTCCACTTT.

Ten or more counts support this clonotype. The chain carries TRBV7-6 and TRBJ2-1; the match to TRBD2 covers 14 bases. The CDR3 loop spans 16 amino acids. Germline V gene sequence: CDR1 SGHVS, CDR2 FNYEAQ. Trimming took 4 bases from V and 6 from J; bases not matched to a gene: 5. For the CDR3, the DNA is TGTGCCAGCAGCTCAGCCGGGACTAGCGGGAGCAATGAGCAGTTCTTC. Translating it yields CASSSAGTSGSNEQFF.

This clonotype was recorded many times. The chain combines TRBV11-2 with TRBJ1-4, with D possibly matching TRBD1 (5 bases). With 0 bases removed from V and 9 bases from J, the gap between germline ends came to 20 bases. CDR3 length: 17 amino acids. In germline, CDR1 is SGHAT, CDR2 FQNNGV. The CDR3 protein is CASSLDILGRVSQKLFF. The CDR3 nucleotides read TGTGCCAGCAGCTTAGATATCTTGGGGCGCGTTTCTCAAAAACTGTTTTTT.

This clonotype was recorded many times. The rearrangement links TRBV21-1 to TRBJ2-2. TRBV21-1 is recorded as a pseudogene. The CDR3 loop spans 12 amino acids. The chain's CDR3 is CASSKTAGELFF. CDR3 bases: TGTGCCAGCAGCAAGACAGCCGGGGAGCTGTTTTTT.

This clonotype came up a few times. This chain links TRBV12-3 or TRBV12-4 with TRBJ2-1, with unresolved D. The ends were cut back, 3 bases at V and 6 bases at J, with 9 bases in the middle. This CDR3 comprises 13 residues. The DNA for the CDR3 is TGTGCCAGCAGTTTTTTCTCAGGCAATGAGCAGTTCTTC. Its translation is CASSFFSGNEQFF.

This clonotype was found many times. J is TRBJ2-1 and V is TRBV4-3; 11 bases agree with TRBD2. Unmatched junction bases numbered 5, after V lost 0 bases and J lost 7 bases. The germline V gene has CDR1 LGHNA and CDR2 YSLEER. The CDR3 runs to 16 residues. The CDR3 nucleotides are TGCGCCAGCAGCCAAGAGGGTAGCGGGAGGGGGAATGAGCAGTTCTTC. Encoded protein: CASSQEGSGRGNEQFF.

About this clonotype: A much larger clone differs by one base, so this may be a read error. V and J are TRBV5-5 and TRBJ1-4; D is unclear. This CDR3 is built from 15 residues. From germline, CDR1 is SGHKS and CDR2 YYEKEE (reference sequence). The germline V and J ends were trimmed by 4 bases and 0 bases, with 10 bases remaining between them. CDR3 coding DNA: TGTGCCAGCAGCCCTGTCCCAACAACTAATGAAAAACTGTTTTTT. Protein product: CASSPVPTTNEKLFF.

This clonotype was counted ten times or more. V is TRBV6-5 and J is TRBJ2-2; 8 bases are a match to TRBD2. The V and J ends lost 0 bases and 8 bases, in that order; junction bases with no gene match: 8. CDR1 and CDR2 from the germline V gene are MNHEY and SVGAGI. This CDR3 is 16 amino acids long. The CDR3 region is CASSYSVLAGTGELFF. Written as DNA, the CDR3 is TGTGCCAGCAGTTACTCGGTGTTAGCGGGAACGGGGGAGCTGTTTTTT.

This clonotype was seen ten or more times. The chain joins TRBV5-1 to TRBJ2-2; D is ambiguous. The V end lost 1 base, the J end lost 2 bases, and 9 bases lay between the germline ends. Germline V gene data show CDR1 as SGHRS and CDR2 as YFSETQ. This CDR3 is 15 amino acids long. The CDR3 here is CASSLSSGNTGELFF. CDR3 DNA sequence: TGCGCCAGCAGCTTGTCTTCAGGAAACACCGGGGAGCTGTTTTTT.

As to this clonotype: A much larger clone differs by one base, so this may be a read error. The chain employs TRBV14 and TRBJ2-1, with 8 bases that match TRBD2. The DNA end is more similar to TRBJ2-7, so the J call may be wrong. The CDR3 totals 15 residues. Looked up from germline, CDR1 is SGHDN and CDR2 is FVKESK. Written as DNA, the CDR3 is TGTGCCAGCAGCCAAGCCCGGGGGGGGTACAATGAGCAGTACTTC. Translation gives CASSQARGGYNEQYF.

This clonotype was counted ten times or more. V is TRBV7-3 and J is TRBJ1-6; no clear D. Germline CDR1 SGHTA, CDR2 FQGTGA. This CDR3 comprises 14 residues. The germline V and J ends were trimmed by 5 bases and 7 bases, with 12 bases remaining between them. CDR3 residues: CASSLIPGNSPLHF. CDR3 DNA: TGTGCCAGCAGCCTTATCCCCGGGAATTCACCCCTCCACTTT.

This chain joins TRBV5-1 and TRBJ2-3; possibly TRBD2 for D (5 bases). Looked up from germline, CDR1 is SGHRS and CDR2 is YFSETQ. The CDR3 is 13 residues long. Trimming left V 0 bases short and J 6 bases short, with 8 bases between. The CDR3 region has the DNA TGCGCCAGCAGCTTGGTCGAGGGTGATACGCAGTATTTT. The encoded protein is CASSLVEGDTQYF.

This clonotype appeared many times. The chain carries TRBV6-5 and TRBJ2-1; D is undetermined. V was clipped by 5 bases and J by 0 bases, with 8 bases between them. The CDR3 extends over 14 amino acids. Germline CDR1 reads MNHEY; CDR2 reads SVGAGI. The CDR3: CASSPRSSYNEQFF. The CDR3 nucleotides are TGTGCCAGCAGTCCACGTAGCTCCTACAATGAGCAGTTCTTC.

This clonotype was counted ten times or more. The gene calls are TRBV15 and TRBJ2-4; 11 nucleotides line up with TRBD2. CDR3 length: 16 amino acids. Germline V lookup: CDR1 LNHNV, CDR2 YYDKDF (reference sequence). Trimming removed 1 base from V and 9 bases from J; junction bases left unmatched: 8. The CDR3 nucleotides read TGTGCCACCAGCAGAGGCCTGACTAGCGGGGTGATCATTCAGTACTTC. This translates into CATSRGLTSGVIIQYF.

This clonotype was seen ten or more times. This sequence joins TRBV18 and TRBJ2-7; no clear D. Trimming took 1 base from V and 3 from J, leaving 7 bases between them. The CDR3 sequence is 13 residues long. Germline assignment: CDR1 KGHSH and CDR2 LQKENI. CDR3 sequence (DNA): TGTGCCAGCTCACCACAGGCTTTCTACGAGCAGTACTTC. It is translated as CASSPQAFYEQYF.

In this sample, this clonotype turned up many times. The chain employs TRBV24-1 and TRBJ2-1; tentative D call: TRBD2 (6 bases). The V gene's germline CDR1 is KGHDR and CDR2 SFDVKD. This CDR3 is built from 13 residues. V was pared by 4 bases and J by 9 bases, with 12 bases between. CDR3 sequence: CATSDSGTPEQFF. CDR3 bases: TGTGCCACCAGTGACTCTGGGACTCCTGAGCAGTTCTTC.

This clonotype was seen ten or more times. This chain uses TRBV4-3 with TRBJ1-2, with TRBD1 matching 10 bases. The V segment lost 0 bases and the J segment 2 bases; nucleotides outside the gene matches: 12. Germline V gene sequence: CDR1 LGHNA, CDR2 YSLEER. CDR3 length: 19 residues. CDR3 nucleotides: TGCGCCAGCAGCCAAGATTCCATGGGGACAGGGGTCTTAAACTATGGCTACACCTTC. Its protein is CASSQDSMGTGVLNYGYTF.

The sample holds many counts of this clonotype. V gene TRBV6-5 combines with J gene TRBJ2-5, with 8 bases that match TRBD2. Germline assignment: CDR1 MNHEY and CDR2 SVGAGI. CDR3 length: 17 residues. The V and J ends lost 0 bases and 4 bases, in that order; junction bases with no gene match: 10. In DNA form, the CDR3 reads TGTGCCAGCAGTTACTCAGGCGGGAGGTCGCGGGCAGAGACCCAGTACTTC. This encodes CASSYSGGRSRAETQYF.

This clonotype was detected ten times or more. This sequence joins TRBV20-1 and TRBJ2-4; D remains ambiguous. This CDR3 is built from 15 residues. Germline V lookup: CDR1 DFQATT, CDR2 SNEGSKA (reference sequence). V dropped 5 bases and J dropped 9 bases, with 23 bases sitting between them. The CDR3: CSARPQLQAFSIQYF. Here the CDR3 DNA reads TGCAGTGCTCGACCTCAGTTGCAGGCGTTTAGCATTCAGTACTTC.

This clonotype was detected many times. V usage is TRBV9 and J usage is TRBJ2-4, with D possibly being TRBD1 or TRBD2 (5 bases each). The germline V gene encodes CDR1 SGDLS and CDR2 YYNGEE. V lost 3 bases to trimming and J lost 2 bases, with 6 bases between them. The CDR3 has 13 amino acids. The CDR3 reads CASSGGSKNIQYF. The CDR3 DNA is TGTGCCAGCAGCGGGGGGTCCAAAAACATTCAGTACTTC.

This clonotype came up many times. V usage is TRBV20-1 and J usage is TRBJ2-3; the match to TRBD2 covers 8 bases. V shed 2 bases and J 4 bases; nucleotides not matched to a gene: 5. Germline lookup yields CDR1 DFQATT and CDR2 SNEGSKA (reference sequence). The CDR3 runs to 14 residues. The CDR3 reads CSARSGSLPDTQYF. CDR3 coding DNA: TGCAGTGCTAGAAGCGGGAGTCTCCCAGATACGCAGTATTTT.

This clonotype was counted many times. The V call is TRBV20-1, the J call TRBJ2-1; TRBD2 matches at 9 bases. V dropped 5 bases and J dropped 0; count of bases not matched to a gene: 11. This CDR3 has 17 residues. Germline V gene sequence: CDR1 DFQATT, CDR2 SNEGSKA (reference sequence). In DNA form, the CDR3 reads TGCAGTGCTGCGGATAGCGGGAGAGCGAGCTCCTACAATGAGCAGTTCTTC. This codes for CSAADSGRASSYNEQFF.

This clonotype appeared a few times. The V call is TRBV19, the J call TRBJ1-5; D call uncertain. Germline V CDR1 and CDR2: LNHDA, SQIVND (reference sequence). The V and J ends lost 4 bases and 5 bases respectively, with 9 bases between them. The CDR3 has 13 amino acids. CDR3 loop: CASSKREDQPQHF. The CDR3 DNA follows: TGTGCCAGTAGTAAAAGGGAGGATCAGCCCCAGCATTTT.

This chain connects TRBV12-3 or TRBV12-4 to TRBJ1-4, with 9 nucleotides matching TRBD1. After removal of 6 bases from V and 2 bases from J, the junction contained 13 bases not matched to a gene. The CDR3 spans 18 residues. The CDR3 loop is CASRSITDRGTTNEKLFF. The CDR3 DNA follows: TGTGCCAGCAGGTCAATAACCGACAGGGGGACCACTAATGAAAAACTGTTTTTT.